This T cell receptor beta chain was documented in a study of shared clonotypes between healthy human individuals. Findings of the study overall: In the sorted subsets, rarefaction showed sequencing was incomplete despite large depth. On the whole, naive subsets had larger estimated richness than memory subsets had.

Samples underwent the assay at deep level. DNA at around 200 ng, 25,000 to 35,000 T cell genomes, went into sorted-subset replicate PCRs. Repertoires were generated with immunoSEQ multiplex PCR, while TCRdb's copy carries only in-frame clones and drops some. The table lists some 2 million clones, 85% to 95% of them singletons. Germline CDR1 is SGHRS and CDR2 is YFSETQ. The V gene lost 0 bases and the J gene lost 1 base, with 11 bases spanning the gap. The CDR3 totals 15 residues. Naive CD8 cells lacked CD45RO and underwent positive selection for CCR7, leaving out terminally differentiated effector memory CD45RA+ cells. Of note for this clone: The antigen remains undetermined. The same CDR3 is also encoded by other DNA sequences in this sample.

The V gene is TRBV5-1, the J gene TRBJ2-7; tentatively, D is TRBD1 or TRBD2 (5 bases each). This clonotype was sampled from a man between 18 and 35 years old in good health. The source material was naive CD8+ T cells sorted from blood. The CDR3 bases are TGCGCCAGCAGCTTGGGAGGGACGGGATCCTACGAGCAGTACTTC. Protein sequence: CASSLGGTGSYEQYF.